These 32 T cell receptor beta chains were all obtained from the same sample, sequenced in a study of cytomegalovirus exposure and HLA in healthy donors. The study ran its PCR with 60 Vbeta and 13 Jbeta primers. Libraries were prepared by immunoSEQ multiplex PCR; TCRdb keeps only in-frame clonotypes and omits some of them. Seen here are some 77,000 clones, roughly 75% observed once, and the top ten hold less than 8%. Sequencing was performed on PBMCs. These receptors came from a middle-aged woman in good health and CMV-seronegative.

The gene calls are TRBV15 and TRBJ2-1, with 8 nucleotides matching TRBD2. V dropped 0 bases and J dropped 0; count of bases not matched to a gene: 7. The CDR3 runs to 18 residues. Germline V gene sequence: CDR1 LNHNV, CDR2 YYDKDF (reference sequence). The CDR3 nucleotides read TGTGCCACCAGCAGAGATTGGGCGGGGGGAAGCTCCTACAATGAGCAGTTCTTC. Its protein is CATSRDWAGGSSYNEQFF.

This sequence joins TRBV6-5 and TRBJ1-4, with unresolved D. With 5 bases removed from V and 3 bases from J, the gap between germline ends came to 10 bases. CDR1 MNHEY and CDR2 SVGAGI come from the germline V gene. The CDR3 spans 14 residues. The CDR3 region has the DNA TGTGCCAGCAGTGAGGGTTCGGCTAATGAAAAACTGTTTTTT. Amino acids: CASSEGSANEKLFF.

The rearrangement joins TRBV29-1 to TRBJ1-1; D not certain. The CDR3 is 13 residues long. Germline V gene data show CDR1 as SQVTM and CDR2 as ANQGSEA. Trimming took 0 bases from V and 3 from J, leaving 8 bases between them. DNA for the CDR3: TGCAGCGTTGAAGAGACTTTGGACACTGAAGCTTTCTTT. It translates to CSVEETLDTEAFF.

This rearrangement joins TRBV27 to TRBJ2-7; TRBD1 aligns across 7 bases. Per germline, CDR1 MNHEY and CDR2 SMNVEV (reference sequence). CDR3 length: 15 residues. V was clipped by 2 bases and J by 0 bases; unmatched bases: 4. CDR3 in DNA: TGTGCCAGCAGTTTAACAGGGGCCCTCTCCTACGAGCAGTACTTC. Protein product: CASSLTGALSYEQYF.

The V gene is TRBV19, the J gene TRBJ2-1, with D possibly TRBD1 on 6 matching bases. CDR3 length: 15 amino acids. V lost 4 bases and J 4 bases, leaving 14 bases between the germline ends. CDR1 LNHDA and CDR2 SQIVND come from the germline V gene (reference sequence). CDR3 nucleotide sequence: TGTGCCAGTAGTACCACAGGGCCGGGATACAATGAGCAGTTCTTC. This translates into CASSTTGPGYNEQFF.

The chain carries TRBV11-3 and TRBJ2-2; 15 bases are a match to TRBD2. There are 16 residues in the CDR3. Germline trimming cut 5 bases from V and 4 bases from J; bases unmatched to any gene: 2. Germline V CDR1 and CDR2: SGHNT, YENEEA. CDR3: CASSEGLAGGTGELFF. The CDR3 DNA is TGTGCCAGCAGCGAGGGACTAGCGGGAGGCACCGGGGAGCTGTTTTTT.

This chain's CDR3 is CASSLEAGPYTGELFF. The CDR3 DNA sequence: TGTGCCAGCAGCTTAGAGGCAGGGCCTTACACCGGGGAGCTGTTTTTT. V is TRBV7-2 and J is TRBJ2-2, with D possibly being TRBD1 (5 bases). This CDR3 contains 16 residues. Trimming left V 1 base short and J 3 bases short, with 12 bases between. Germline CDR1 SGHTA, CDR2 FQGNSA.

In its sample, this clone was seen a few times. The chain recombines TRBV25-1 with TRBJ2-1; 9 bases map to TRBD1. The J segment lost 5 bases and the V segment lost 4 bases, leaving 6 bases of the junction unmatched. The CDR3 is made up of 15 amino acids. Germline CDR1 and CDR2: MGHDK and SYGVNS. Here the CDR3 DNA reads TGTGCCAGCAGTGCGACAGGGGGTGTTCACAATGAGCAGTTCTTC. It yields the protein CASSATGGVHNEQFF.

The chain carries TRBV19 and TRBJ2-7, with D hard to call. The CDR3 spans 14 residues. Germline values: CDR1 LNHDA, CDR2 SQIVND (reference sequence). V was pared by 4 bases and J by 2 bases, with 12 bases between. The DNA for the CDR3 is TGTGCCAGTAGTACGCCGGCTAGACCCTACGAGCAGTACTTC. This translates into CASSTPARPYEQYF.

The chain joins TRBV10-3 to TRBJ2-7, with D unclear. CDR3 length: 11 residues. V was pared by 3 bases and J by 4 bases, with 4 bases between. Per the germline V gene, CDR1 is ENHRY and CDR2 is SYGVKD. The CDR3 loop is CAISDRYEQYF. The CDR3, as DNA: TGTGCCATCAGTGATCGGTACGAGCAGTACTTC.

The rearrangement uses TRBV15 and TRBJ1-1; 7 positions match TRBD1. V gave up 2 bases and J gave up 0 bases; unmatched junction bases: 9. The CDR3 contains 17 residues. Germline V lookup: CDR1 LNHNV, CDR2 YYDKDF (reference sequence). This chain's CDR3 is CATSRFPRDSMNTEAFF. CDR3 DNA: TGTGCCACCAGCAGATTCCCCAGGGACAGCATGAACACTGAAGCTTTCTTT. Variable domain in full (rest from reference TRBV15 and TRBJ1-1): DAMVIQNPRYQVTQFGKPVTLSCSQTLNHNVMYWYQQKSSQAPKLLFHYYDKDFNNEADTPDNFQSRRPNTSFCFLDIRSPGLGDTAMYLCATSRFPRDSMNTEAFFGQGTRLTVV.

V and J are TRBV7-2 and TRBJ2-7; 9 bases map to TRBD2. V was clipped by 1 base and J by 5 bases; unmatched bases: 6. Germline CDR1 and CDR2: SGHTA and FQGNSA. This CDR3 has 15 residues. In nucleotides, the CDR3 is TGTGCCAGCAGCTTAGTTATAGCGGGGGTGCACGAGCAGTACTTC. Protein: CASSLVIAGVHEQYF.

The chain links TRBV5-6 to TRBJ1-4; D unresolved. Per the germline V gene, CDR1 is SGHDT and CDR2 is YYEEEE. The CDR3 covers 16 residues. Trimming removed 2 bases at V and 6 bases at J, with 17 bases between. CDR3 sequence reads: CASSFWGESDYEKLFF. Written as DNA, the CDR3 is TGTGCCAGCAGCTTCTGGGGAGAGAGCGATTATGAAAAACTGTTTTTT.

This clone was seen a single time. The genes are TRBV27 and TRBJ1-2, with 8 positions matching TRBD1. CDR1 and CDR2 (germline): MNHEY, SMNVEV (reference sequence). With 5 bases clipped from V and 8 bases from J, the junction kept 13 bases outside the gene matches. The CDR3 consists of 15 residues. CDR3 DNA: TGTGCCAGCAGTCTACGAGACAGGGGAGGAGAGGGCTACACCTTC. It specifies CASSLRDRGGEGYTF.

J is TRBJ2-3 and V is TRBV5-4, with 8 positions matching TRBD2. The CDR3 extends over 15 amino acids. V lost 6 bases, J lost 0 bases, and 6 bases stayed unmatched. The V gene's germline CDR1 is SGHNT and CDR2 YYREEE (reference sequence). The CDR3, as DNA: TGTGCCAGCACGGGGGGGGCGTCTAGCACAGATACGCAGTATTTT. This sequence encodes CASTGGASSTDTQYF.

The chain employs TRBV18 and TRBJ1-1; 7 nucleotides align to TRBD1. Per the germline V gene, CDR1 is KGHSH and CDR2 is LQKENI. The junction had 9 bases not matched to a gene; V was cut back by 1 base and J by 1 base. The CDR3 extends over 17 amino acids. This chain's CDR3 is CASSPRQGLPTNTEAFF. DNA of the CDR3: TGTGCCAGCTCACCACGACAGGGTTTGCCCACGAACACTGAAGCTTTCTTT.

CDR3 residues: CASSLVLAKETQYF. CDR3 coding DNA: TGTGCCAGCAGCTTAGTACTAGCGAAAGAGACCCAGTACTTC. The chain combines TRBV7-2 with TRBJ2-5; 7 positions agree with TRBD2. The CDR3 runs to 14 residues. With V trimmed by 1 base and J by 3 bases, 2 bases remained unmatched. In germline, CDR1 is SGHTA, CDR2 FQGNSA.

This chain connects TRBV7-8 to TRBJ1-1, with 8 positions matching TRBD1. Losses at the gene ends were 3 bases for V and 3 bases for J; bases not matched to a gene: 6. The germline V gene has CDR1 SGHVS and CDR2 FQNEAQ. The CDR3 loop spans 15 amino acids. Here the CDR3 DNA reads TGTGCCAGCAGCTTCAAGGACAGGGCATACACTGAAGCTTTCTTT. Translating it yields CASSFKDRAYTEAFF. Full variable domain (outside the CDR3, taken from reference TRBV7-8 and TRBJ1-1): GAGVSQSPRYKVAKRGQDVALRCDPISGHVSLFWYQQALGQGPEFLTYFQNEAQLDKSGLPSDRFFAERPEGSVSTLKIQRTQQEDSAVYLCASSFKDRAYTEAFFGQGTRLTVV.

The gene calls are TRBV7-9 and TRBJ1-1, with 11 nucleotides matching TRBD1. The V gene's germline CDR1 is SEHNR and CDR2 FQNEAQ (reference sequence). Germline trimming cut 5 bases from V and 4 bases from J; bases unmatched to any gene: 6. The CDR3 runs to 15 residues. CDR3 sequence (DNA): TGTGCCAGCAGCCGTACCGGGACAGGGGGCACTGAAGCTTTCTTT. Amino acids: CASSRTGTGGTEAFF.

The chain joins TRBV7-8 to TRBJ2-1, with D tentatively TRBD2 (6 bases). The CDR3 length is 15 residues. From germline, CDR1 is SGHVS and CDR2 FQNEAQ. V lost 1 base and J 9 bases, leaving 16 bases between the germline ends. DNA of the CDR3: TGTGCCAGCAGCTTAGTGCGGGGAAGTTTCAGTGAGCAGTTCTTC. Its translation is CASSLVRGSFSEQFF.

This clone was seen just once. This sequence joins TRBV11-2 and TRBJ2-7; D is perhaps TRBD2 (6 bases). The CDR3 runs 15 residues. Deletions cut 3 bases from V and 1 base from J, with 13 bases between. Germline assignment: CDR1 SGHAT and CDR2 FQNNGV. The CDR3 here is CASSFWDSFSYEQYF. The CDR3 DNA reads as TGTGCCAGCAGCTTTTGGGACTCGTTTTCCTACGAGCAGTACTTC.

The genes are TRBV30 and TRBJ2-2; tentatively, D is TRBD2 (5 bases). Trimming removed 0 bases from V and 6 bases from J, with 8 bases in between. Per germline, CDR1 GTSNPN and CDR2 SVGIG (reference sequence). There are 13 residues in the CDR3. Here the CDR3 DNA reads TGTGCCTGGAGTGTACTAGGGTCCGGGGAGCTGTTTTTT. This sequence encodes CAWSVLGSGELFF.

The chain has TRBV30 and TRBJ2-5; the D is unclear. The J call may be in error: the DNA end matches TRBJ2-7 better. Germline loops: CDR1 GTSNPN, CDR2 SVGIG (reference sequence). This CDR3 has 14 residues. DNA for the CDR3: TGTGCCTGGAGTGTTGAAGTAGTCGGGTACGAGCAGTACTTC. Translated: CAWSVEVVGYEQYF.

The chain joins TRBV27 to TRBJ2-7, with 10 bases fitting TRBD2. Germline loops: CDR1 MNHEY, CDR2 SMNVEV (reference sequence). With V trimmed by 6 bases and J by 5 bases, 16 bases remained unmatched. This CDR3 spans 17 amino acids. CDR3 nucleotides: TGTGCCAGCAGCTTAACCCTAGCGGGAGCTCTGGCCCACGAGCAGTACTTC. Protein sequence: CASSLTLAGALAHEQYF.

The chain carries TRBV11-2 and TRBJ2-5; D perhaps matches TRBD2 (6 bases). Germline V gene sequence: CDR1 SGHAT, CDR2 FQNNGV. This CDR3 has 15 residues. V was pared by 2 bases and J by 1 base, with 11 bases between. The CDR3 protein is CASSLFVAVQETQYF. The CDR3 bases are TGTGCCAGCAGCTTATTTGTAGCGGTCCAAGAGACCCAGTACTTC.

The gene calls are TRBV5-5 and TRBJ2-1; TRBD2 aligns across 11 bases. Germline V gives CDR1 SGHKS, CDR2 YYEKEE (reference sequence). The CDR3 covers 17 residues. Trimming removed 4 bases from V and 9 bases from J; junction bases left unmatched: 15. The CDR3 coding sequence is TGTGCCAGCAGCCCGGCCGGCCTAGCGGGGGGAACCCCTGAGCAGTTCTTC. Translated, it gives CASSPAGLAGGTPEQFF.

A few counts support this clone. The chain uses TRBV5-1 and TRBJ1-1; TRBD1 might be the D (5 bases). Between the trimmed V and J ends, which lost 4 bases and 8 bases, there was a span of 12 bases. The CDR3 runs 12 residues. Germline loops: CDR1 SGHRS, CDR2 YFSETQ. The DNA of the CDR3 is TGCGCCAGCAGCCCGGGGGGATTAGAAGCTTTCTTT. It specifies CASSPGGLEAFF.

CDR3 residues: CAWSRQANEKLFF. DNA of the CDR3: TGTGCCTGGAGTAGACAGGCTAATGAAAAACTGTTTTTT. The V and J genes are TRBV30 and TRBJ1-4, with TRBD1 as a possible D gene (6 bases). The CDR3 totals 13 residues. CDR1 GTSNPN and CDR2 SVGIG come from the germline V gene (reference sequence). Between the trimmed V and J ends, which lost 2 bases and 3 bases, there was a span of 7 bases.

This clone was seen more than once but under ten times. This sequence joins TRBV7-2 and TRBJ2-1, with D possibly matching TRBD2 (5 bases). Germline V CDR1 and CDR2: SGHTA, FQGNSA. With 5 bases removed from V and 6 bases from J, the gap between germline ends came to 11 bases. CDR3 length: 13 residues. The CDR3 reads CASSHGLGNEQFF. CDR3 nucleotide sequence: TGTGCCAGCAGCCACGGACTCGGCAATGAGCAGTTCTTC.

This clone was picked up a small number of times. The chain combines TRBV7-2 with TRBJ2-7; 10 nucleotides line up with TRBD2. V lost 2 bases and J lost 2; bases outside the gene matches: 0. Germline V lookup: CDR1 SGHTA, CDR2 FQGNSA. The CDR3 totals 14 residues. The CDR3, as DNA: TGTGCCAGCAGCTTAACTAGCGGGACCTACGAGCAGTACTTC. Its protein product is CASSLTSGTYEQYF.

The chain is built from TRBV7-8 and TRBJ2-1, with unresolved D. Germline loops: CDR1 SGHVS, CDR2 FQNEAQ. The ends were cut back, 0 bases at V and 3 bases at J, with 6 bases in the middle. The CDR3 spans 14 residues. DNA for the CDR3: TGTGCCAGCAGCTTAGCAGCCCGCTACAATGAGCAGTTCTTC. It translates to CASSLAARYNEQFF.

The chain links TRBV28 to TRBJ2-4; TRBD2 matches at 14 bases. Germline values: CDR1 MDHEN, CDR2 SYDVKM. CDR3 length equals 17 residues. J was trimmed by 6 bases and V by 6 bases; bases with no gene match: 10. CDR3 nucleotide sequence: TGTGCCAGCAGACCTCCGGGACTAGCGGGAGTAGGAAACATTCAGTACTTC. As protein: CASRPPGLAGVGNIQYF.